Each of the 12 T cell receptor beta chains below was sequenced from the same sample in a study of CD8 T cells in ankylosing spondylitis. No antigens are known for them. Whole-study results and caveats: About 8 highly homologous variants made up a TCR beta motif, and this motif appeared characteristic of ankylosing spondylitis blood.

TCRdb reanalysed the 5' RACE reads using MiXCR and keeps one entry per CDR3 protein. The sample holds about 750,000 distinct CDR3 sequences, roughly 19% seen once. Source material: blood, either unsorted or a sorted T cell fraction (not recorded which). The origin of the receptors is a male donor with ankylosing spondylitis.

V gene TRBV12-3 or TRBV12-4 combines with J gene TRBJ2-5; 10 bases are shared with TRBD2. This CDR3 is built from 14 residues. The V gene end was trimmed by 4 bases and the J gene end by 3 bases; junction bases not matched to a gene: 2. In DNA form, the CDR3 reads TGTGCCAGCAGTTATCTAGCGGGGGAAGAGACCCAGTACTTC. Translating gives CASSYLAGEETQYF.

This sequence joins TRBV9 and TRBJ2-5; TRBD2 agrees at 8 bases. Germline V gene sequence: CDR1 SGDLS, CDR2 YYNGEE. V shed 0 bases, J shed 5 bases, and the junction held 12 bases outside the gene matches. This CDR3 has 17 amino acids. The CDR3 nucleotides read TGTGCCAGCAGCGTAGAAGGAAACGGGGGGGTGGAGGAGACCCAGTACTTC. This encodes CASSVEGNGGVEETQYF.

V usage is TRBV6-1 and J usage is TRBJ2-3; 8 bases are shared with TRBD2. The junction had 6 bases not matched to a gene; V was cut back by 6 bases and J by 4 bases. Germline V CDR1 and CDR2: MNHNS, SASEGT. The CDR3 has 14 residues. CDR3 sequence (DNA): TGTGCCAGCAGAACAGCGGGAGTGGCAGATACGCAGTATTTT. Amino acids: CASRTAGVADTQYF.

This clonotype was found a few times. V gene TRBV7-9 combines with J gene TRBJ2-3; 11 bases align to TRBD1. The J segment lost 2 bases and the V segment lost 11 bases, leaving 9 bases of the junction unmatched. Germline V gives CDR1 SEHNR, CDR2 FQNEAQ (reference sequence). CDR3 length equals 15 residues. The CDR3 bases are TGTGCCGGAAGGACAGGGGGCCATGTCACAGATACGCAGTATTTT. Encoded protein: CAGRTGGHVTDTQYF.

This clonotype was detected a few times. The V gene is TRBV3-1, the J gene TRBJ2-1; D gene ambiguous. Trimming took 0 bases from V and 3 from J, leaving 3 bases between them. CDR3 length: 13 amino acids. In germline, CDR1 is LGHDT, CDR2 YNNKEL (reference sequence). The CDR3 bases are TGTGCCAGCAGCCAAGATGTCTACAATGAGCAGTTCTTC. It translates to CASSQDVYNEQFF.

The chain links TRBV9 to TRBJ2-1; D is perhaps TRBD1 or TRBD2 (7 bases each). This CDR3 has 16 amino acids. V dropped 0 bases and J dropped 11 bases, with 21 bases sitting between them. CDR1 is SGDLS and CDR2 is YYNGEE in the germline V gene. The CDR3 sequence: CASSVEAPGRGGKQFF. CDR3 DNA: TGTGCCAGCAGCGTAGAGGCACCGGGCAGGGGGGGCAAGCAGTTCTTC.

The chain links TRBV10-2 to TRBJ2-3; D is ambiguous. V was clipped by 8 bases and J by 4 bases, with 16 bases between them. This CDR3 is 14 amino acids long. Germline V gene lookup returns CDR1 WSHSY and CDR2 SAAADI. CDR3 nucleotide sequence: TGCGCCAGCTTACGGGCCTCCCTCGCAGATACGCAGTATTTT. Amino acids: CASLRASLADTQYF.

This clonotype was seen a few times. The chain recombines TRBV5-1 with TRBJ1-1; TRBD1 aligns across 9 bases. Germline CDR1 is SGHRS and CDR2 is YFSETQ. Trimming took 3 bases from V and 5 from J; bases not matched to a gene: 8. The CDR3 runs to 15 residues. The CDR3 DNA reads TGCGCCAGCAGCTCGGCCGGGACAGGGAAGACTGAAGCTTTCTTT. This codes for CASSSAGTGKTEAFF.

This rearrangement joins TRBV29-1 to TRBJ2-3, with a weak D call TRBD2 (6 bases). This CDR3 is 14 amino acids long. The germline CDR1 and CDR2 sequences are SQVTM and ANQGSEA. With 8 bases removed from V and 0 bases from J, the gap between germline ends came to 15 bases. The CDR3 DNA reads TGCAGCTTTAGACCGGGACTTAGCACAGATACGCAGTATTTT. Its protein product is CSFRPGLSTDTQYF.

This clonotype was observed a handful of times. This sequence joins TRBV29-1 and TRBJ2-7; 9 bases map to TRBD2. The CDR3 has 16 residues. Trimming at V came to 2 bases and at J to 5 bases, leaving 13 bases not matched to a gene. Germline V gene sequence: CDR1 SQVTM, CDR2 ANQGSEA. The CDR3 protein is CSVELAGVPSLDEQYF. Written as DNA, the CDR3 is TGCAGCGTTGAATTAGCGGGAGTCCCGAGTCTCGACGAGCAGTACTTC.

This clonotype was detected ten times or more. The genes are TRBV5-1 and TRBJ2-1; TRBD2 might be the D (6 bases). Germline-derived CDR1 and CDR2 are SGHRS and YFSETQ. The CDR3 covers 11 residues. V was cut by 7 bases and J by 10 bases, with 12 bases left in between. The CDR3 DNA reads TGCGCCAGCGGGGGGAGTCGGGAGCAGTTCTTC. The encoded protein is CASGGSREQFF.

The chain joins TRBV15 to TRBJ2-1; D perhaps matches TRBD1 (5 bases). This CDR3 is built from 13 residues. Trimming removed 5 bases at V and 6 bases at J, with 11 bases between. Germline V gives CDR1 LNHNV, CDR2 YYDKDF (reference sequence). This CDR3 reads CATSLDSRNEQFF. CDR3 coding DNA: TGTGCCACCAGCTTAGACAGCCGCAATGAGCAGTTCTTC.